The 4 T cell receptor beta chains presented below share a single source sample, sequenced in a study of graft-versus-host responses after intestinal transplantation. These TCRs are of unknown antigen specificity. Assay: immunoSEQ multiplex PCR; the TCRdb copy retains only in-frame clones and omits some. Of over 75,000 clones listed, about nine tenths are singletons. The sequencing here drew on unstimulated CD4+ T cells sorted from spleen or lymph node cells, taken before transplant. These receptors came from a human donor who was the organ donor for an intestinal transplant.

This rearrangement joins TRBV6-1 to TRBJ1-2; 10 bases align to TRBD1. Per germline, CDR1 MNHNS and CDR2 SASEGT. V shed 8 bases and J 3 bases; nucleotides not matched to a gene: 6. The CDR3 contains 14 residues. The CDR3 coding sequence is TGTGCCAGCGCTTTCGGGACAGGGGACTATGGCTACACCTTC. Amino acid sequence: CASAFGTGDYGYTF.

V usage is TRBV11-2 and J usage is TRBJ1-5; D remains ambiguous. The CDR3 has 13 residues. In germline, CDR1 is SGHAT, CDR2 FQNNGV. The V end lost 2 bases, the J end lost 8 bases, and 10 bases lay between the germline ends. CDR3 loop: CASSLRGPEPQHF. The CDR3 region has the DNA TGTGCCAGCAGCTTACGCGGCCCGGAGCCCCAGCATTTT. The entire variable domain, with the rest obtained from reference TRBV11-2 and TRBJ1-5, is as follows: EAGVAQSPRYKIIEKRQSVAFWCNPISGHATLYWYQQILGQGPKLLIQFQNNGVVDDSQLPKDRFSAERLKGVDSTLKIQPAKLEDSAVYLCASSLRGPEPQHFGDGTRLSIL.

The chain employs TRBV18 and TRBJ1-4, with a weak D call TRBD1 (6 bases). Germline V gene sequence: CDR1 KGHSH, CDR2 LQKENI. The CDR3 sequence is 17 residues long. Trimming shortened V by 3 bases and J by 5 bases, and 19 bases separated the two germline ends. The CDR3 region is CASSPSGGLAINEKLFF. Here the CDR3 DNA reads TGTGCCAGCTCACCGTCGGGGGGCCTGGCAATAAATGAAAAACTGTTTTTT.

This sequence joins TRBV5-4 and TRBJ2-3; 7 bases map to TRBD2. Germline V CDR1 and CDR2: SGHNT, YYREEE (reference sequence). The CDR3 is made up of 16 amino acids. J gave up 1 base and V 2 bases, and 7 bases lay outside the gene matches. The CDR3 here is CASSLVLSGGTDTQYF. The CDR3 DNA is TGTGCCAGCAGCTTAGTCCTGAGCGGGGGCACAGATACGCAGTATTTT.